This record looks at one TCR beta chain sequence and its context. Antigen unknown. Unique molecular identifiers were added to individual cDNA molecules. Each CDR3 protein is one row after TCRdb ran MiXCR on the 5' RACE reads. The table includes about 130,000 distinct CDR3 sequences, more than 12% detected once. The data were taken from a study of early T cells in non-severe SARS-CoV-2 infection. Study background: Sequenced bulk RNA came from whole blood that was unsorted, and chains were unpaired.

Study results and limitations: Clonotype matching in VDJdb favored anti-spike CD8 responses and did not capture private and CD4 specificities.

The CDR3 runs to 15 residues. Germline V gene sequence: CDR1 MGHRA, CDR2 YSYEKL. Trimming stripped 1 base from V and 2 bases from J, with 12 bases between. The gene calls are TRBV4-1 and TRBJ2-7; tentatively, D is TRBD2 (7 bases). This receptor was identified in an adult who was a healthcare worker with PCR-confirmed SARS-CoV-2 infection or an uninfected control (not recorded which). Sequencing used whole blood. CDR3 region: CASSQVRGGTYEQYF. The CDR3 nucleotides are TGCGCCAGCAGCCAAGTTAGGGGGGGCACCTACGAGCAGTACTTC.